These 10 T cell receptor beta chains were all obtained from the same sample, sequenced in a study of CD8 T cells in ankylosing spondylitis. TCRdb fed the 5' RACE reads into MiXCR, producing one record per CDR3 protein. This table has approximately 140,000 distinct CDR3 sequences, around two fifths appearing once. Sequenced sample: synovial fluid, either unsorted or a sorted T cell fraction (not recorded which). These TCRs come from a male donor with ankylosing spondylitis.

The rearrangement uses TRBV28 and TRBJ2-5, with D perhaps being TRBD1 or TRBD2 (5 bases each). The V and J ends lost 7 bases and 5 bases respectively, with 26 bases between them. Germline assignment: CDR1 MDHEN and CDR2 SYDVKM. The CDR3 totals 17 residues. In DNA, the CDR3 is TGTGCCAGCAACGTTGGAACGGGGCTACAGCTTCTTGAGACCCAGTACTTC. This translates into CASNVGTGLQLLETQYF.

This clonotype was seen at least ten times. The gene calls are TRBV7-9 and TRBJ1-5; D remains ambiguous. Trimming took 1 base from V and 5 from J, leaving 12 bases between them. The CDR3 is 15 amino acids. Looked up from germline, CDR1 is SEHNR and CDR2 is FQNEAQ (reference sequence). In DNA form, the CDR3 reads TGTGCCAGCAGCTTAGGTTTCGAGGGAGATCAGCCCCAGCATTTT. Protein product: CASSLGFEGDQPQHF.

The V and J genes are TRBV27 and TRBJ2-5; 8 nucleotides line up with TRBD1. The CDR3 totals 14 residues. Germline CDR1 reads MNHEY; CDR2 reads SMNVEV (reference sequence). V lost 4 bases, J lost 5 bases, and 6 bases stayed unmatched. CDR3 DNA sequence: TGTGCCAGCAGTTACTCGGACAGGGCGGAGACCCAGTACTTC. This encodes CASSYSDRAETQYF.

This clonotype appeared a single time. J is TRBJ2-5 and V is TRBV4-1, with D possibly being TRBD1 (5 bases). Germline values: CDR1 MGHRA, CDR2 YSYEKL. The CDR3 is 14 amino acids. V lost 1 base, J lost 3 bases, and 9 bases lay in between. CDR3 protein: CASSQGGHKETQYF. CDR3 nucleotides: TGCGCCAGCAGCCAAGGGGGCCACAAAGAGACCCAGTACTTC.

This clonotype was seen repeatedly, ten times or more. The chain combines TRBV20-1 with TRBJ2-1; D possibly corresponds to TRBD1 (5 bases). V shed 1 base and J shed 4 bases, with 14 bases lying between them. Germline CDR1 reads DFQATT; CDR2 reads SNEGSKA (reference sequence). The CDR3 extends over 15 amino acids. CDR3 DNA sequence: TGCAGTGCTAGAGGGGTGGGGCGAGAGTACAATGAGCAGTTCTTC. Translated: CSARGVGREYNEQFF.

This chain joins TRBV27 and TRBJ2-7, with TRBD1 matching 10 bases. After removal of 5 bases from V and 1 base from J, the junction contained 8 bases not matched to a gene. This CDR3 region has 16 residues. Germline-derived CDR1 and CDR2 are MNHEY and SMNVEV (reference sequence). CDR3 coding DNA: TGTGCCAGCAGTGTCACTCCGGGACAGGGGTCCTACGAGCAGTACTTC. Translating it yields CASSVTPGQGSYEQYF.

Turning to this clonotype: A read error may account for a junction end that differs from germline. The chain links TRBV7-2 to TRBJ2-3; 10 positions match TRBD2. In germline, CDR1 is SGHTA, CDR2 FQGNSA. This CDR3 spans 15 amino acids. The CDR3 DNA reads TGTGCCAGCAGCCTAGCGGGAGAGGGCACAGATACGCAGTATTTT. Protein: CASSLAGEGTDTQYF.

This clonotype was counted a single time. CDR3 region: CASSLMATSGLLNPGELFF. The CDR3 DNA follows: TGTGCCAGCAGTTTAATGGCTACTAGCGGACTGCTCAACCCCGGGGAGCTGTTTTTT. The V gene is TRBV28, the J gene TRBJ2-2, with 8 positions matching TRBD2. Germline CDR1 is MDHEN and CDR2 is SYDVKM. V was pared by 2 bases and J by 6 bases, with 17 bases of the junction left unmatched. This CDR3 spans 19 amino acids.

CDR3: CASSSIARVVTEAFF. The CDR3 DNA reads as TGCGCCAGCAGCTCAATTGCCCGGGTGGTGACTGAAGCTTTCTTT. The gene calls are TRBV5-1 and TRBJ1-1; D gene unclear. V was shortened by 3 bases and J by 5 bases, with 17 bases between the two germline ends. CDR3 length: 15 amino acids. The germline gives CDR1 SGHRS, CDR2 YFSETQ.

This chain connects TRBV25-1 to TRBJ2-5, with TRBD1 matching over 7 bases. Looked up from germline, CDR1 is MGHDK and CDR2 is SYGVNS. Trimming took 2 bases from V and 3 from J; bases not matched to a gene: 3. This CDR3 spans 14 amino acids. The CDR3 DNA follows: TGTGCCAGCAGTGAACCTGACAGGGAAGAGACCCAGTACTTC. Translated, it gives CASSEPDREETQYF.